This T cell receptor (beta chain) stems from a study of blood T cell repertoires in COVID-19. This clone has just one count. TCRdb's copy holds only in-frame clones and misses some; the assay was immunoSEQ multiplex PCR. The sample yields some 21,000 clones, 70% to 90% seen once. Per germline, CDR1 SNHLY and CDR2 FYNNEI. The CDR3 has 16 amino acids. V dropped 4 bases and J dropped 2; count of bases not matched to a gene: 2. The sequenced sample was peripheral blood. This TCR came from a human donor with acute or convalescent COVID-19. The donor label of this sample is uncertain. The chain is built from TRBV2 and TRBJ2-3, with 14 nucleotides matching TRBD2. CDR3 coding DNA: TGTGCCAGCAGTGGGACTAGCGGGAGGTTCACAGATACGCAGTATTTT. Protein: CASSGTSGRFTDTQYF. Together with reference TRBV2 and TRBJ2-3, the CDR3 gives the full variable domain: EPEVTQTPSHQVTQMGQEVILRCVPISNHLYFYWYRQILGQKVEFLVSFYNNEISEKSEIFDDQFSVERPDGSNFTLKIRSTKLEDSAMYFCASSGTSGRFTDTQYFGPGTRLTVL.